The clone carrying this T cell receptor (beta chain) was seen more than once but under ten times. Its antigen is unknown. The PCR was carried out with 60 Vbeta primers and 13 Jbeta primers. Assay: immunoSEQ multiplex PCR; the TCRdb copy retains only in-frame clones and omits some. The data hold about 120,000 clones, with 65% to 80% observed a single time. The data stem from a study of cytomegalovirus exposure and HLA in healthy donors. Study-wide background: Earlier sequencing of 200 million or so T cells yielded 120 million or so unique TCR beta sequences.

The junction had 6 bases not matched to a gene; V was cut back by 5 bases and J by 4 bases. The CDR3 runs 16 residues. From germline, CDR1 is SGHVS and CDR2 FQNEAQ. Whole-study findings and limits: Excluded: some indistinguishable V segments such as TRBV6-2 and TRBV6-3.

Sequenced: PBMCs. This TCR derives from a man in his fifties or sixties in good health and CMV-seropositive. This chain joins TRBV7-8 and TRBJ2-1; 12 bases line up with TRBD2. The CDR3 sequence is CASSLLLAGGYNEQFF. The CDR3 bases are TGTGCCAGCAGCCTTTTACTAGCGGGGGGTTACAATGAGCAGTTCTTC.